This T cell receptor (beta chain) was profiled in a study of tumor-infiltrating lymphocytes in primary liver carcinoma (dated 2017 in TCRdb). Notes on the research overall: Hepatocellular carcinoma (four) or combined HCC and intrahepatic cholangiocarcinoma (one) was present in the five patients, who were three men and two women aged 30 to 69 years. The study combined TCRbeta repertoire sequencing, expression microarrays and whole-exome sequencing across five regions of each liver tumor, with adjacent normal tissue and blood. To link TCRbeta repertoire diversity to the local molecular phenotype, the 25 to 30 tumor region samples were profiled with Agilent mRNA microarrays. Each sample produced about 3.5 to 7.13 million productive TCRbeta reads, and read depth showed no significant difference between tissue types. Technical replicate repertoires showed high reproducibility, with mean shared-clone rates about 0.88 and correlation coefficients above 0.95. The five patients had tumors staged T1-T3 N0M0, with maximum diameters ranging from about 4.2 to 10 cm. TCRbeta repertoire sequencing covered about 35 specimens from 5 patients: about 25 tumor regions, 5 adjacent noncancerous liver tissues and 5 peripheral blood samples.

TCRbeta-specific cDNA was reverse-transcribed from 500 ng total RNA using a constant-region primer and ProtoScript II reverse transcriptase. Construction of the TCRbeta libraries relied on three nested rounds of multiplex PCR, following a slightly modified ARM-PCR procedure. Multiplex TRBV1-TRBV30 forward primers and a Cbeta reverse primer were used in the first two PCR rounds, each of which was run for 9 to 11 cycles. Sample barcodes and Illumina adapters were added in a final 25-cycle PCR using Deep VentR polymerase. Amplicons of 200-500 bp were gel-purified with a QIAquick gel extraction kit before sequencing. An Illumina HiSeq 2500 was used to sequence the TCRbeta amplicons with 250-bp paired-end reads. In the authors' own workflow: Quality trimming of reads was performed with Trimmomatic v0.33, and paired reads were merged with FLASH v1.2.11 so that full CDR3 sequences could be recovered. V, D and J germline segments were assigned to the rearranged TCRbeta sequences using MiGEC v1.2.1b. Clonotype statistics and Shannon-Wiener diversity indices were computed with VDJtools v1.0.0. Except for diversity analysis, only the 250 most abundant clonotypes of each sample were used in subsequent analyses to reduce sampling bias. TCRdb's own reprocessing of the public reads used fastp at Q25 and MiXCR and kept productive beta chains. All rows with the same CDR3 protein become a single entry with the most common DNA and genes. The V and J calls were not made by the authors but by TCRdb's processing. For this sample the table gives approximately 110,000 distinct CDR3 sequences, of which about 59% were detected only once. The ten largest clones capture around 9% of the sample.

What the study reported, not specific to this receptor: Since the samples were bulk and unsorted, there was no way to compare CD4+ and CD8+ T cell repertoires. A significantly larger repertoire fraction was made up by the top 250 clones in tumors than in blood (p = 0.039). Only five or six patients were included in the study, and the authors note that the findings should be validated in a larger study. Because only the TCR beta chain was sequenced and unpaired alpha chains were not captured, true repertoire diversity is likely underestimated. Repertoire overlap was higher between tumor regions (mean about 36%) than tumor-adjacent (approximately 17%) or tumor-blood (14%) pairs, consistent with antigen-driven expansion. Only roughly 7-24% of top clones appeared in all five regions of a tumor, which suggests that tumor-infiltrating T cells are spatially heterogeneous.

About this clonotype: Its cognate antigen has yet to be identified. Per-base qualities were not stored, and no clone one base away is much larger.

Total RNA and DNA were co-extracted from about 20-30 mg of bulk tissue with the AllPrep DNA/RNA mini kit, without cell sorting. Surgical resection was performed in China between 2015 and March 2016 on about 5 patients with histopathologically diagnosed primary liver carcinoma. At the time of sampling, the patients had chronic HBV infection and had not received any treatment. Five spatially separated regions were sampled per tumor: superior, inferior, left-lateral and right-lateral poles, plus the tumor centre. More than 90% viable tumor cells were found by histology in every tumor sample. Each fresh piece of tumor and adjacent tissue was cut in two, with one half stored in RNAlater at -80 degrees C and the other half sent for histology. Reading from cysteine to phenylalanine, the CDR3 counts 15 amino acids. Of all the DNA, just the CDR3 is kept, 45 bases in frame from base 1. V loses 7 bases at its end and J loses 5 bases; junction bases beyond the gene matches: 10. The germline V gene sets CDR1 to SGHAT and CDR2 to FQNNGV.

The chain uses TRBV11-2 and TRBJ2-1, with 8 bases matching TRBD2. The sequence derives from a woman in her sixties with primary liver carcinoma and hepatitis B virus infection. The sample was liver tumor tissue from sampling region 1. In light of the paper, this sample's cell subset or site label describes: tumor region T1, superior pole. The DNA sequence is TGTGCCAGCACAGTGGGGGCGGGAGGTGACAATGAGCAGTTCTTC. Its product reads: CASTVGAGGDNEQFF.